This T cell receptor (beta chain) was documented in a study of cytomegalovirus exposure and HLA in healthy donors. The germline CDR1 and CDR2 sequences are SNHLY and FYNNEI. Trimming removed 4 bases from V and 5 bases from J, with 14 bases in between. CDR3 length equals 15 residues. Only one count was recorded for this clone. Antigen: not known. Overall study results and limits: In vitro, three CMV-associated chains proved specific for CMV antigens. With high specificity and sensitivity, the classifier reportedly diagnosed cytomegalovirus status. Among TCR beta chains, those listed as cytomegalovirus-associated numbered about 160. Most sequenced TCRs were rare (though some public TCRs occurred in many donors).

Assay used: immunoSEQ multiplex PCR; TCRdb lists only in-frame clones, some missing. The data show roughly 120,000 clones, around 94% seen once. V usage is TRBV2 and J usage is TRBJ2-2; D possibly corresponds to TRBD2 (5 bases). Source material: PBMCs. The sequence was obtained from a woman aged 18-29 years in good health and CMV-seronegative. CDR3 amino acids: CASSAGATRTGELFF. CDR3 nucleotide sequence: TGTGCCAGCAGTGCAGGTGCTACTAGGACCGGGGAGCTGTTTTTT.